The 23 T cell receptor beta chains reported below all come from one sample, sequenced in a study of OX40 agonist ivuxolimab in advanced cancers. Assay used: immunoSEQ multiplex PCR; TCRdb lists only in-frame clones, some missing. The sample holds about 58,000 clones, 83% seen once. The sequencing used CD4+ or CD8+ T cells sorted from blood, collected in a trial of the OX40 agonist ivuxolimab. These receptor sequences come from an adult with an advanced solid tumor such as melanoma, head and neck, liver or kidney cancer.

The rearrangement links TRBV7-3 to TRBJ2-1; TRBD1 matches at 10 bases. CDR1 SGHTA and CDR2 FQGTGA come from the germline V gene. This CDR3 has 12 residues. The CDR3, as DNA: TGTGCAAGCGGGACAGGGGACAATGAGCAGTTCTTC. Its translation: CASGTGDNEQFF. Filled out from reference TRBV7-3 and TRBJ2-1, the complete variable domain reads GAGVSQTPSNKVTEKGKYVELRCDPISGHTALYWYRQSLGQGPEFLIYFQGTGAADDSGLPNDRFFAVRPEGSVSTLKIQRTERGDSAVYLCASGTGDNEQFFGPGTRLTVL.

This clone has just a few counts. The chain uses TRBV5-1 and TRBJ2-5; D is ambiguous. The CDR3 is made up of 15 amino acids. The ends were cut back, 0 bases at V and 2 bases at J, with 11 bases in the middle. Germline V gene sequence: CDR1 SGHRS, CDR2 YFSETQ. The CDR3 here is CASSLATSAQETQYF. The DNA for the CDR3 is TGCGCCAGCAGCTTGGCCACATCCGCACAAGAGACCCAGTACTTC.

The V and J genes are TRBV5-5 and TRBJ1-4, with unresolved D. Germline V gene lookup returns CDR1 SGHKS and CDR2 YYEKEE (reference sequence). The V and J ends lost 4 bases and 4 bases respectively, with 14 bases between them. The CDR3 totals 15 residues. The CDR3 loop reads CASSLSGEGNEKLFF. The CDR3 DNA reads TGTGCCAGCAGCCTGTCAGGTGAGGGTAATGAAAAACTGTTTTTT.

This chain links TRBV13 with TRBJ2-7; D gene unclear. Trimming pared 1 base from V and 4 bases from J, leaving 5 bases between. This CDR3 spans 12 amino acids. Germline V gene data show CDR1 as PRHDT and CDR2 as FYEKMQ (reference sequence). The CDR3 region has the DNA TGTGCCAGCAGCTTAGAAGCTTACGAGCAGTACTTC. This codes for CASSLEAYEQYF. Filled out from reference TRBV13 and TRBJ2-7, the complete variable domain reads AAGVIQSPRHLIKEKRETATLKCYPIPRHDTVYWYQQGPGQDPQFLISFYEKMQSDKGSIPDRFSAQQFSDYHSELNMSSLELGDSALYFCASSLEAYEQYFGPGTRLTVT.

This chain connects TRBV5-1 to TRBJ1-1; a weak D match, TRBD1 (5 bases). The germline V and J ends were trimmed by 2 bases and 1 base, with 6 bases remaining between them. CDR1 is SGHRS, CDR2 YFSETQ, per germline. The CDR3 runs to 13 residues. CDR3 sequence reads: CASSLTGNTEAFF. The CDR3 DNA is TGCGCCAGCAGCTTAACAGGGAACACTGAAGCTTTCTTT.

This clone was seen once. This chain links TRBV5-1 with TRBJ2-3; D is possibly TRBD1 (6 bases). Germline values: CDR1 SGHRS, CDR2 YFSETQ. This CDR3 has 15 amino acids. Trimming took off 2 bases at V and 7 bases at J, with 17 bases between the two ends. The CDR3 bases are TGCGCCAGCAGCTTCGATGGCGGGCAGGGGTATACGCAGTATTTT. The encoded protein is CASSFDGGQGYTQYF.

The gene calls are TRBV7-6 and TRBJ1-5; no clear D. This CDR3 region has 13 residues. V lost 3 bases to trimming and J lost 3 bases, with 6 bases between them. Germline-derived CDR1 and CDR2 are SGHVS and FNYEAQ. CDR3 loop: CASSFQLNQPQHF. The CDR3 DNA reads TGTGCCAGCAGCTTCCAGCTCAATCAGCCCCAGCATTTT. Complete variable domain (other parts from reference TRBV7-6 and TRBJ1-5): GAGVSQSPRYKVTKRGQDVALRCDPISGHVSLYWYRQALGQGPEFLTYFNYEAQQDKSGLPNDRFSAERPEGSISTLTIQRTEQRDSAMYRCASSFQLNQPQHFGDGTRLSIL.

In this sample, this clone turned up a few times. This sequence joins TRBV13 and TRBJ1-5; 9 bases are a match to TRBD1. Germline CDR1 and CDR2: PRHDT and FYEKMQ (reference sequence). The CDR3 totals 16 residues. V lost 6 bases to trimming and J lost 2 bases; unmatched junction nucleotides: 8. CDR3 amino acids: CASSRTRDRGNQPQHF. The CDR3 DNA follows: TGTGCCAGCAGTCGTACCCGGGACAGGGGCAATCAGCCCCAGCATTTT. Full variable domain (remainder filled in from reference TRBV13 and TRBJ1-5): AAGVIQSPRHLIKEKRETATLKCYPIPRHDTVYWYQQGPGQDPQFLISFYEKMQSDKGSIPDRFSAQQFSDYHSELNMSSLELGDSALYFCASSRTRDRGNQPQHFGDGTRLSIL.

This clone was recorded once. This chain links TRBV6-6 with TRBJ2-7, with 9 positions matching TRBD1. This CDR3 comprises 13 residues. CDR1 is MNHNY, CDR2 SVGAGI, per germline (reference sequence). V shed 7 bases, J shed 2 bases, and the junction held 3 bases outside the gene matches. Written as DNA, the CDR3 is TGTGCCAGCAAAGACAGGGGGACCTACGAGCAGTACTTC. Translated: CASKDRGTYEQYF.

The chain couples TRBV5-1 to TRBJ1-5; 8 bases map to TRBD1. The CDR3 is 15 residues long. V lost 0 bases, J lost 7 bases, and 6 bases stayed unmatched. Germline V gene sequence: CDR1 SGHRS, CDR2 YFSETQ. Written as DNA, the CDR3 is TGCGCCAGCAGCTTGGAGACAGGGGACGGGCAGCCCCAGCATTTT. Translation: CASSLETGDGQPQHF.

V and J are TRBV7-2 and TRBJ1-2; D may be TRBD1 (6 bases). Deletions cut 3 bases from V and 9 bases from J, with 14 bases between. The CDR3 length is 13 residues. Germline CDR1 SGHTA, CDR2 FQGNSA. The CDR3 reads CASSFGQGHSYTF. For the CDR3, the DNA is TGTGCCAGCAGCTTCGGGCAGGGGCATAGCTACACCTTC.

This chain joins TRBV2 and TRBJ1-1; D not resolved. The ends were cut back, 3 bases at V and 6 bases at J, with 8 bases in the middle. Looked up from germline, CDR1 is SNHLY and CDR2 is FYNNEI. The CDR3 is 12 amino acids. The CDR3 sequence: CASSESVSEAFF. The DNA of the CDR3 is TGTGCCAGCAGTGAGTCCGTCTCTGAAGCTTTCTTT. Based on the CDR3 plus reference TRBV2 and TRBJ1-1, the full variable domain is EPEVTQTPSHQVTQMGQEVILRCVPISNHLYFYWYRQILGQKVEFLVSFYNNEISEKSEIFDDQFSVERPDGSNFTLKIRSTKLEDSAMYFCASSESVSEAFFGQGTRLTVV.

This clone was found a few times. This chain uses TRBV25-1 with TRBJ2-7; 7 bases match TRBD1. This CDR3 has 15 residues. The germline gives CDR1 MGHDK, CDR2 SYGVNS. The ends lost 3 bases at V and 0 bases at J; junction bases unmatched: 5. Here the CDR3 DNA reads TGTGCCAGCAGTGATACAGGGGCAGACTCCTACGAGCAGTACTTC. Translation: CASSDTGADSYEQYF.

This chain links TRBV30 with TRBJ1-6; the D is unclear. CDR3 length equals 12 residues. Trimming left V 5 bases short and J 7 bases short, with 9 bases between. Germline V gives CDR1 GTSNPN, CDR2 SVGIG (reference sequence). The CDR3 bases are TGTGCCTGGGCCCTACCAAATTCACCCCTCCACTTT. Protein product: CAWALPNSPLHF.

The rearrangement joins TRBV5-4 to TRBJ2-5; D gene ambiguous. The CDR3 loop spans 16 amino acids. The V gene lost 2 bases and the J gene lost 2 bases, with 16 bases spanning the gap. In germline, CDR1 is SGHNT, CDR2 YYREEE (reference sequence). CDR3 sequence (DNA): TGTGCCAGCAGCTTAGGAGTACTTCCAAGTCAAGAGACCCAGTACTTC. Encoded protein: CASSLGVLPSQETQYF.

This chain uses TRBV6-4 with TRBJ1-1; D is perhaps TRBD1 (6 bases). Trimming left V 4 bases short and J 1 base short, with 7 bases between. There are 13 residues in the CDR3. Germline V gives CDR1 MRHNA, CDR2 SNTAGT. This CDR3 reads CASSAQGNTEAFF. The CDR3 DNA is TGTGCCAGCAGTGCACAGGGGAACACTGAAGCTTTCTTT.

The CDR3 spells CASSLEGGPETQYF. CDR3 nucleotide sequence: TGTGCCAGCAGCTTGGAGGGCGGTCCGGAGACCCAGTACTTC. This chain joins TRBV5-6 and TRBJ2-5; D is uncertain. Per germline, CDR1 SGHDT and CDR2 YYEEEE. The CDR3 runs to 14 residues. The V end lost 0 bases, the J end lost 5 bases, and 11 bases lay between the germline ends.

This chain links TRBV4-2 with TRBJ2-3; D is perhaps TRBD2 (5 bases). Germline-derived CDR1 and CDR2 are LGHNA and YNFKEQ. CDR3 length: 15 residues. V lost 1 base and J 4 bases, leaving 12 bases between the germline ends. The chain's CDR3 is CASSQALTGADTQYF. The CDR3 nucleotides read TGTGCCAGCAGCCAAGCTCTCACCGGGGCAGATACGCAGTATTTT.

Written as DNA, the CDR3 is TGTGCCAGCAGGTCTCAGGGGGGGGCTAATGAAAAACTGTTTTTT. It encodes CASRSQGGANEKLFF. The chain links TRBV6-6 to TRBJ1-4; 7 bases map to TRBD1. Germline V gene lookup returns CDR1 MNHNY and CDR2 SVGAGI (reference sequence). This CDR3 is built from 15 residues. V gave up 6 bases and J gave up 3 bases; unmatched junction bases: 7.

The gene calls are TRBV5-1 and TRBJ1-5, with 10 bases identical to TRBD1. There are 15 residues in the CDR3. Germline V gene sequence: CDR1 SGHRS, CDR2 YFSETQ. The V segment lost 0 bases and the J segment 5 bases; nucleotides outside the gene matches: 2. CDR3 residues: CASSLETGGDQPQHF. The CDR3 DNA reads TGCGCCAGCAGCTTGGAGACAGGGGGCGATCAGCCCCAGCATTTT.

The gene calls are TRBV18 and TRBJ1-5; D is uncertain. The V and J ends lost 8 bases and 4 bases respectively, with 9 bases between them. The CDR3 has 12 residues. CDR1 and CDR2 (germline): KGHSH, LQKENI. CDR3 loop: CASAEGNQPQHF. CDR3 nucleotides: TGTGCCAGCGCGGAGGGAAATCAGCCCCAGCATTTT.

The V call is TRBV7-3, the J call TRBJ2-3; TRBD2 aligns across 13 bases. The CDR3 has 16 residues. Germline CDR1 reads SGHTA; CDR2 reads FQGTGA. V was pared by 5 bases and J by 1 base, with 3 bases of the junction left unmatched. The CDR3 coding sequence is TGTGCCAGCAGCACTGGACTAGCGGGGGGCACAGATACGCAGTATTTT. It codes for CASSTGLAGGTDTQYF.

The V call is TRBV25-1, the J call TRBJ2-2, with 9 positions matching TRBD2. V shed 4 bases, J shed 4 bases, and the junction held 4 bases outside the gene matches. CDR1 MGHDK and CDR2 SYGVNS come from the germline V gene. This CDR3 has 15 residues. CDR3: CASSGAGGTTGELFF. The DNA for the CDR3 is TGTGCCAGCAGTGGAGCGGGGGGCACCACCGGGGAGCTGTTTTTT.